These 6 T cell receptor beta chains came from one sample sequenced in a study of Graves' ophthalmopathy and Graves' hyperthyroidism. RNA transcripts were the source from which TCR beta CDR3 regions were amplified. Second-round multiplex PCR came after a first-round RT-PCR that employed HTBI primers. TCRdb reanalysed the multiplex PCR reads using MiXCR and keeps one entry per CDR3 protein. The profile covers around 1.1 million distinct CDR3 sequences, with 35% to 40% appearing a single time and around 10% taken by the ten largest. Sequences were obtained from peripheral blood or thyroid tissue (not recorded which). All receptors derive from an adult man with Graves' hyperthyroidism.

The chain combines TRBV2 with TRBJ1-6; 8 positions agree with TRBD1. With 6 bases clipped from V and 8 bases from J, the junction kept 6 bases outside the gene matches. The germline CDR1 and CDR2 sequences are SNHLY and FYNNEI. This CDR3 has 14 amino acids. The chain's CDR3 is CASSGTGFYSPLHF. CDR3 DNA sequence: TGTGCCAGCAGCGGGACAGGTTTTTATTCACCCCTCCACTTT.

This clonotype was observed many times. The V call is TRBV10-3, the J call TRBJ2-5, with 8 positions matching TRBD2. CDR1 and CDR2 from the germline V gene are ENHRY and SYGVKD. V was pared by 0 bases and J by 4 bases, with 4 bases of the junction left unmatched. The CDR3 length is 15 residues. CDR3 DNA sequence: TGTGCCATCAGTGAGTCTTCTAGCGGGCGAGAGACCCAGTACTTC. This encodes CAISESSSGRETQYF.

This chain links TRBV4-2 with TRBJ2-7; 8 nucleotides match TRBD2. CDR1 is LGHNA and CDR2 is YNFKEQ in the germline V gene. This CDR3 region has 16 residues. V lost 1 base and J lost 4; bases outside the gene matches: 9. DNA of the CDR3: TGTGCCAGCAGCCAAGGATCGCCGGCGGGAGGATACGAGCAGTACTTC. Its translation: CASSQGSPAGGYEQYF.

This clonotype was picked up many times. The V call is TRBV7-9, the J call TRBJ1-2; possibly TRBD1 for D (6 bases). Germline loops: CDR1 SEHNR, CDR2 FQNEAQ (reference sequence). V was clipped by 4 bases and J by 7 bases, with 16 bases between them. The CDR3 consists of 14 residues. The CDR3 spells CASSYRGGGGGYTF. CDR3 nucleotides: TGTGCCAGCAGCTACCGGGGGGGCGGTGGTGGCTACACCTTC.

The gene calls are TRBV30 and TRBJ1-5; 9 bases fit TRBD1. This CDR3 is 15 amino acids long. V lost 4 bases and J lost 5; bases outside the gene matches: 9. Germline V CDR1 and CDR2: GTSNPN, SVGIG (reference sequence). CDR3 region: CAWTQQGARDQPQHF. The CDR3 DNA sequence: TGTGCCTGGACCCAACAGGGGGCGAGAGATCAGCCCCAGCATTTT. Full variable domain (remainder filled in from reference TRBV30 and TRBJ1-5): SQTIHQWPATLVQPVGSPLSLECTVEGTSNPNLYWYRQAAGRGLQLLFYSVGIGQISSEVPQNLSASRPQDRQFILSSKKLLLSDSGFYLCAWTQQGARDQPQHFGDGTRLSIL.

This clonotype has at least ten counts. This chain uses TRBV5-5 with TRBJ1-6, with a possible D match to TRBD1 (5 bases). Germline V gene data show CDR1 as SGHKS and CDR2 as YYEKEE (reference sequence). Trimming pared 0 bases from V and 13 bases from J, leaving 14 bases between. The CDR3 runs to 14 residues. CDR3 protein: CASSLDDSGSPLHF. DNA for the CDR3: TGTGCCAGCAGCTTGGATGACTCAGGGTCCCCCCTCCACTTT.